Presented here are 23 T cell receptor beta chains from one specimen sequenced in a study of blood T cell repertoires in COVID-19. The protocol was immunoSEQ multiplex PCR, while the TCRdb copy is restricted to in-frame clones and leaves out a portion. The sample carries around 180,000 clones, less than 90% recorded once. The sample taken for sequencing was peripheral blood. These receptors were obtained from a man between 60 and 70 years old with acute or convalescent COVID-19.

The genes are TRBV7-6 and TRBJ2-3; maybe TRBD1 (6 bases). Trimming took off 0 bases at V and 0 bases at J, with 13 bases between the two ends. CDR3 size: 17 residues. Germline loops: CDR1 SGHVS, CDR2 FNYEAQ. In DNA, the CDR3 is TGTGCCAGCAGCTTAGCCCCGACAGGTTTAAGCACAGATACGCAGTATTTT. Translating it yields CASSLAPTGLSTDTQYF.

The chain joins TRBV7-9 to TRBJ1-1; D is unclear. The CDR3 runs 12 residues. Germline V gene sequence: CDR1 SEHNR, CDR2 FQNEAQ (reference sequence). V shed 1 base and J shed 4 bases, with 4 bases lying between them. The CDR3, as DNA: TGTGCCAGCAGCTTAGTATCCACTGAAGCTTTCTTT. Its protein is CASSLVSTEAFF. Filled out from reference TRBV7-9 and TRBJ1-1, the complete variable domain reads DTGVSQNPRHKITKRGQNVTFRCDPISEHNRLYWYRQTLGQGPEFLTYFQNEAQLEKSRLLSDRFSAERPKGSFSTLEIQRTEQGDSAMYLCASSLVSTEAFFGQGTRLTVV.

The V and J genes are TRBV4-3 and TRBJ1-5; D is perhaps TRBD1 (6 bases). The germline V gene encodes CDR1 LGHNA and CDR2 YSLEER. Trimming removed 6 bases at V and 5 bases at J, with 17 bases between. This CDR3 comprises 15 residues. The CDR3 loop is CASSVQGGSDQPQHF. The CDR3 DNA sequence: TGCGCCAGCAGTGTACAGGGTGGATCCGATCAGCCCCAGCATTTT.

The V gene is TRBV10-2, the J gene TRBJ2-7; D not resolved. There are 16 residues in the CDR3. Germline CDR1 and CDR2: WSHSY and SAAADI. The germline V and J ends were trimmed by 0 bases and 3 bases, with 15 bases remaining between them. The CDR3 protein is CASSESASPIFYEQYV. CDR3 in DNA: TGCGCCAGCAGTGAGTCGGCTAGTCCAATCTTCTACGAGCAGTACGTC.

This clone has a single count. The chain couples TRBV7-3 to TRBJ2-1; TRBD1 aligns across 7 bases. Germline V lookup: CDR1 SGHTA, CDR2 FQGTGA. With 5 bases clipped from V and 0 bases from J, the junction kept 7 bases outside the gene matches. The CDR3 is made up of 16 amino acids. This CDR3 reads CASSHDRASSYNEQFF. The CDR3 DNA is TGTGCCAGCAGCCACGACAGGGCGAGCTCCTACAATGAGCAGTTCTTC.

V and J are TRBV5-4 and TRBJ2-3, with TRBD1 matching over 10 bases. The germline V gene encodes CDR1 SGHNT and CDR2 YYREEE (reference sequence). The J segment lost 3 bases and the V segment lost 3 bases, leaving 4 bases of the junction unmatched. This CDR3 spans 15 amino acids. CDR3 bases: TGTGCCAGCAGCTCGCGGACAGGGGGAACAGATACGCAGTATTTT. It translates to CASSSRTGGTDTQYF.

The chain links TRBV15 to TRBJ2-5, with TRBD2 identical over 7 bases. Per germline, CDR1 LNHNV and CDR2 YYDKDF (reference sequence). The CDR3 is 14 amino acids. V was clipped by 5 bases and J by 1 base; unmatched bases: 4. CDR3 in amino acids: CATSGLAAQETQYF. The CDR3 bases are TGTGCCACCAGCGGCCTAGCGGCCCAAGAGACCCAGTACTTC.

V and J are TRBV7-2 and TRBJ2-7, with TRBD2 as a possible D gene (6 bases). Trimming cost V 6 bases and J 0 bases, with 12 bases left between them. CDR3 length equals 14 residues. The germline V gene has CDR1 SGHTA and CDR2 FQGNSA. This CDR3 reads CASRRRVASYEQYF. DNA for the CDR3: TGTGCCAGCAGAAGGAGGGTGGCCTCCTACGAGCAGTACTTC.

The CDR3 here is CAWSGQGDTEAFF. CDR3 nucleotides: TGTGCCTGGAGTGGCCAGGGCGACACTGAAGCTTTCTTT. The chain combines TRBV30 with TRBJ1-1; D is perhaps TRBD1 (5 bases). Germline CDR1 GTSNPN, CDR2 SVGIG (reference sequence). The CDR3 is made up of 13 amino acids. Trimming cost V 1 base and J 3 bases, with 9 bases left between them.

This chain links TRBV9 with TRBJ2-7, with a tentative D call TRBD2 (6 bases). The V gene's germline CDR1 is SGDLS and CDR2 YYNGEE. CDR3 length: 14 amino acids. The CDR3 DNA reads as TGTGCCACCCCGCGGCTAACTAGCTCCTACGAGCAGCACGTC. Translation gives CATPRLTSSYEQHV.

CDR3 bases: TGTGCCAGCAGTCCAGGGACAGCGAACACTGAAGCTTTCTTT. It is translated as CASSPGTANTEAFF. This chain connects TRBV27 to TRBJ1-1; 7 nucleotides agree with TRBD1. Germline assignment: CDR1 MNHEY and CDR2 SMNVEV (reference sequence). CDR3 length: 14 amino acids. V trimming: 5 bases; J trimming: 1 base; junction bases outside the gene matches: 4.

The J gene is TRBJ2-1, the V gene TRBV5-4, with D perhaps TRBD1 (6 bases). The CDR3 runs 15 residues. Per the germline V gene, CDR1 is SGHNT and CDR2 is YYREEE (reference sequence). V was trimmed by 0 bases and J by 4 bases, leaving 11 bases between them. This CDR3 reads CASSLGQGIYNEQFF. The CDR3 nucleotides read TGTGCCAGCAGCTTGGGTCAGGGGATTTACAATGAGCAGTTCTTC.

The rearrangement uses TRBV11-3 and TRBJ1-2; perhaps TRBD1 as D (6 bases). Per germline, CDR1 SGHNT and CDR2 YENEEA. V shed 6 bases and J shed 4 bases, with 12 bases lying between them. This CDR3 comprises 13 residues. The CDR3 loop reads CASRKTGSYGYTF. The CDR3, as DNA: TGTGCCAGCAGGAAGACAGGATCCTATGGCTACACCTTC.

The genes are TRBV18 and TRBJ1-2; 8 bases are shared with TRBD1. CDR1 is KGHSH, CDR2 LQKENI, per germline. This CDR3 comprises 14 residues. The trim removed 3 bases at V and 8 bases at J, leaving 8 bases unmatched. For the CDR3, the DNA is TGTGCCAGCTCACCCGATGGACAGGGTAGCGGCTACACCTTC. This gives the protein CASSPDGQGSGYTF.

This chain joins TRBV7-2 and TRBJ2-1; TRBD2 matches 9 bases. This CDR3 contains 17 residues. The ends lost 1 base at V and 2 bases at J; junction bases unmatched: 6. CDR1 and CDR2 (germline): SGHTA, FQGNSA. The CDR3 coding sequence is TGTGCCAGCAGCTTAGATCTGTCTAGCGGGGCCTACAATGAGCAGTTCTTC. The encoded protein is CASSLDLSSGAYNEQFF.

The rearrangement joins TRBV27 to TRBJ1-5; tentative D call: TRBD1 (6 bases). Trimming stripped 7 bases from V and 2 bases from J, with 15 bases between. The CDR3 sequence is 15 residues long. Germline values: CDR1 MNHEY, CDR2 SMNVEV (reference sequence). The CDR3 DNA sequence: TGTGCCAGCAACAATGGGGGGGCCGGCAATCAGCCCCAGCATTTT. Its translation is CASNNGGAGNQPQHF.

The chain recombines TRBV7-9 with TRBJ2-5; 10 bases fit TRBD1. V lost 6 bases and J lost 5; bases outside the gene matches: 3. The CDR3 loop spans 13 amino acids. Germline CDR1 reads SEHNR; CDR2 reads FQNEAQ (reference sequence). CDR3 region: CASRTGGGETQYF. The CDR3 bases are TGTGCCAGCAGGACAGGGGGCGGCGAGACCCAGTACTTC.

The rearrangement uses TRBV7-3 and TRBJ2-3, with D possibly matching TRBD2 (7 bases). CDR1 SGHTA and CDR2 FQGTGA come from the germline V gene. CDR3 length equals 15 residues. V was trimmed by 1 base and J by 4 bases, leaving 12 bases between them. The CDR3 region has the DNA TGTGCCAGCAGCTTAATTGCGGGGGCGGCAGATACGCAGTATTTT. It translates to CASSLIAGAADTQYF.

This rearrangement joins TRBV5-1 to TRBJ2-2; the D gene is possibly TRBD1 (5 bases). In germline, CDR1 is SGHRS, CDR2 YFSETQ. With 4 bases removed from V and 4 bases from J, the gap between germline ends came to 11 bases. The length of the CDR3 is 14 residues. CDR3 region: CASSPRTSTGELFF. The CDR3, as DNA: TGCGCCAGCAGCCCCCGGACAAGCACCGGGGAGCTGTTTTTT. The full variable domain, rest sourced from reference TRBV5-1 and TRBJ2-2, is KAGVTQTPRYLIKTRGQQVTLSCSPISGHRSVSWYQQTPGQGLQFLFEYFSETQRNKGNFPGRFSGRQFSNSRSEMNVSTLELGDSALYLCASSPRTSTGELFFGEGSRLTVL.

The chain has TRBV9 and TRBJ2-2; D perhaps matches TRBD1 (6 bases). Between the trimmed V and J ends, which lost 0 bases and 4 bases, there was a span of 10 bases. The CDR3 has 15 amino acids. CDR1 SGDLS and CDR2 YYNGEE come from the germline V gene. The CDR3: CASSVVTGPTGELFF. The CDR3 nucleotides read TGTGCCAGCAGCGTAGTAACAGGGCCCACCGGGGAGCTGTTTTTT.

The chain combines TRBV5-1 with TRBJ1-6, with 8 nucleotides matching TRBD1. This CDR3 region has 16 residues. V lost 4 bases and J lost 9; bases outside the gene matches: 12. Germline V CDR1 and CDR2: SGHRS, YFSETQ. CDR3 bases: TGCGCCAGCAGCGCCGGACTCGGGACAGGCCTTTCACCCCTCCACTTT. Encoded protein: CASSAGLGTGLSPLHF.

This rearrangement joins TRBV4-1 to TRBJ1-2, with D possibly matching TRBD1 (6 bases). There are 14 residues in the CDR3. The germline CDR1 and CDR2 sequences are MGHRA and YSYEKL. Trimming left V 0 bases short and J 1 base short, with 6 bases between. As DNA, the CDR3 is TGCGCCAGCAGCCAAGACAGGGGTAACTATGGCTACACCTTC. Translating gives CASSQDRGNYGYTF.

The CDR3 nucleotides read TGTGCCAGCAGTTATTCGGGACAGGGGAGGAACATTCAGTACTTC. Translating gives CASSYSGQGRNIQYF. This chain links TRBV6-6 with TRBJ2-4, with 10 bases matching TRBD1. Germline trimming cut 3 bases from V and 7 bases from J; bases unmatched to any gene: 6. CDR1 MNHNY and CDR2 SVGAGI come from the germline V gene (reference sequence). The CDR3 spans 15 residues.